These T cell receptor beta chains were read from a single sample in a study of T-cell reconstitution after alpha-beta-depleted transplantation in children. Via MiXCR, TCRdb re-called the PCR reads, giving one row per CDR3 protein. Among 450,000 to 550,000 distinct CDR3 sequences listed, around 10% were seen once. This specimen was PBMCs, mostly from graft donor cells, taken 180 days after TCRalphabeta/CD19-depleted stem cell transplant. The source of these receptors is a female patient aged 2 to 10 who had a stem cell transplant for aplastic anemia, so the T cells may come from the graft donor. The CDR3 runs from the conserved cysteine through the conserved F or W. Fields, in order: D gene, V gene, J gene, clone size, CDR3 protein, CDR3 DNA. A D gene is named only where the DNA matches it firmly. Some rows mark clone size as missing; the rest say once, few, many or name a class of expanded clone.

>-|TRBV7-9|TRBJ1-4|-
CASSLVSATNEKLFF
TGTGCCAGCAGCCTCGTCAGTGCAACTAATGAAAAACTGTTTTTT
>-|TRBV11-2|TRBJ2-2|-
CASSRPITGSNTGELFF
TGTGCCAGCAGCCGTCCGATAACAGGGTCGAACACCGGGGAGCTGTTTTTT
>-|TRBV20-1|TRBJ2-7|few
CSARAEGLDYEQYF
TGCAGTGCTAGAGCCGAGGGGCTAGACTACGAGCAGTACTTC
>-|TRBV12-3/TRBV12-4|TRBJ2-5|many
CASSLTGVRETQYF
TGTGCCAGCAGTTTAACGGGAGTGCGAGAGACCCAGTACTTC
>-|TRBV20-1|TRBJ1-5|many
CSARGKNSNQPQHF
TGCAGTGCTAGAGGGAAAAATAGCAATCAGCCCCAGCATTTT
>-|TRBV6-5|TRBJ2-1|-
CASSYGHYEQFF
TGTGCCAGCAGTTATGGGCATTATGAGCAGTTCTTC
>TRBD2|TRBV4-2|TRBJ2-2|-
CASREREGPGTGELFF
TGTGCCAGCAGAGAACGGGAGGGCCCGGGCACCGGGGAGCTGTTTTTT
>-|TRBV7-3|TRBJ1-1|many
CASSPGTANTEAFF
TGTGCCAGCAGCCCGGGGACGGCGAACACTGAAGCTTTCTTT
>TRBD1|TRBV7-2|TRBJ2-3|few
CASSLRTGIITDTQYF
TGTGCCAGCAGCTTAAGGACAGGGATAATCACAGATACGCAGTATTTT
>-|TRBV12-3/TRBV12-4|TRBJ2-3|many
CASSKRTGSTDTQYF
TGTGCCAGCAGTAAAAGAACAGGTTCCACAGATACGCAGTATTTT
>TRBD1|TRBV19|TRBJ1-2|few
CASKEQGDYGYTF
TGTGCCAGTAAGGAACAGGGGGACTATGGCTACACCTTC
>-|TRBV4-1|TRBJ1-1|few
CASSQEGDIPWWPYMNTEAFF
TGCGCCAGCAGCCAAGAAGGGGACATCCCATGGTGGCCTTACATGAACACTGAAGCTTTCTTT
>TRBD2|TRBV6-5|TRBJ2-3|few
CASSYGGESTDTQYF
TGTGCCAGCAGTTACGGGGGGGAAAGCACAGATACGCAGTATTTT
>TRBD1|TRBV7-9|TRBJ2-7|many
CASSPGQGFYEQYF
TGTGCCAGCAGCCCCGGACAGGGTTTCTACGAGCAGTACTTC
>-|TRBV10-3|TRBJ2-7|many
CAISESVFSYEQYF
TGTGCCATCAGTGAGTCGGTCTTTTCCTACGAGCAGTACTTC
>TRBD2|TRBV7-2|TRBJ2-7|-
CASTLWREGLVEQYF
TGTGCCAGCACCCTCTGGCGGGAGGGCCTGGTCGAGCAGTACTTC
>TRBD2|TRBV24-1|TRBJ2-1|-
CATSDPGTSGYNEQFF
TGTGCCACCAGTGATCCCGGGACTAGCGGGTACAATGAGCAGTTCTTC
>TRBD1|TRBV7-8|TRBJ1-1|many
CASSIDRVNTEAFF
TGTGCCAGCAGCATCGACAGGGTGAACACTGAAGCTTTCTTT
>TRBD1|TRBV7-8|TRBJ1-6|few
CASTRDRVLRYSPLHF
TGTGCCAGCACCCGGGACAGGGTACTCAGATATTCACCCCTCCACTTT
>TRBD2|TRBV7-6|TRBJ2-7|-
CASSLRASGSDEQYF
TGTGCCAGCAGCCTGCGTGCCAGCGGGAGTGATGAGCAGTACTTC
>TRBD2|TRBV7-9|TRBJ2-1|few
CASSWGLAEVVNEQFF
TGTGCCAGCAGCTGGGGACTAGCGGAGGTGGTAAATGAGCAGTTCTTC
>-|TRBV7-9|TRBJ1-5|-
CASSLAGGGDDQPQHF
TGTGCCAGCAGCTTAGCAGGGGGTGGTGATGATCAGCCCCAGCATTTT
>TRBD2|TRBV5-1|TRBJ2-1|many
CASSLGLAGGPNEQFF
TGCGCCAGCAGCTTGGGGCTAGCGGGAGGGCCAAATGAGCAGTTCTTC
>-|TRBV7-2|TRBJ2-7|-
CASSFHEQYF
TGTGCCAGCAGCTTCCACGAGCAGTACTTC
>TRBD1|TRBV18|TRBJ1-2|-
CASSPSRDRALYGYTF
TGTGCCAGCTCACCGTCCCGGGACAGGGCCCTCTATGGCTACACCTTC
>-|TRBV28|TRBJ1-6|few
CASSLSPDNSPLHF
TGTGCCAGCAGTTTATCCCCTGATAATTCACCCCTCCACTTT
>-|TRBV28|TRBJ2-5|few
CASSYTGRNQRAQYF
TGTGCCAGCAGTTATACGGGCAGGAACCAAAGAGCCCAGTACTTC
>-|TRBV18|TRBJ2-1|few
CASSATTVPEQFF
TGTGCCAGCTCAGCCACCACAGTTCCTGAGCAGTTCTTC
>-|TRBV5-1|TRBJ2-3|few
CASSLSPREDTQYF
TGCGCCAGCAGCTTGTCCCCCCGGGAAGATACGCAGTATTTT
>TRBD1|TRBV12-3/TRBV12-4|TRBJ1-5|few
CASSYDRVNQPQHF
TGTGCCAGCAGTTACGACAGGGTAAATCAGCCCCAGCATTTT
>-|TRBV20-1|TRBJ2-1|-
CSAGPTGTSRNEQFF
TGCAGTGCTGGACCTACCGGGACTTCTCGAAATGAGCAGTTCTTC
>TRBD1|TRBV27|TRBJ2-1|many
CASSSGTGAYNEQFF
TGTGCCAGCAGTTCCGGGACAGGGGCTTACAATGAGCAGTTCTTC
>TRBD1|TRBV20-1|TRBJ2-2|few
CSVINRGTGELFF
TGCAGCGTTATCAACAGGGGGACCGGGGAGCTGTTTTTT
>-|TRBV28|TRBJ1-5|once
CASEVVRQPQHF
TGTGCCAGCGAGGTAGTGAGACAGCCCCAGCATTTT
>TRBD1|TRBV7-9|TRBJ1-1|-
CASSSQGGFAFF
TGTGCCAGCAGCTCCCAGGGGGGGTTTGCTTTCTTT
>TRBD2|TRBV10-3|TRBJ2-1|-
CAISGGTSGRAFYNEQFF
TGTGCCATCAGTGGTGGGACTAGCGGGAGGGCCTTCTACAATGAGCAGTTCTTC
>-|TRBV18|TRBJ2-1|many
CASSPPDRYNEQFF
TGTGCCAGCTCACCTCCAGACCGATACAATGAGCAGTTCTTC
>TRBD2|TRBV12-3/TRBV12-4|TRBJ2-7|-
CASSLVVAGVVLSYEQYF
TGTGCCAGCAGTTTAGTGGTAGCGGGAGTGGTACTCTCCTACGAGCAGTACTTC
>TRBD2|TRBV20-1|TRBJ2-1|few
CSAGEAGGMYNEQFF
TGCAGTGCTGGGGAAGCGGGAGGGATGTACAATGAGCAGTTCTTC
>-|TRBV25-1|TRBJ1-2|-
CASTPTGVGGYTF
TGTGCCAGCACGCCGACGGGAGTAGGGGGCTACACCTTC
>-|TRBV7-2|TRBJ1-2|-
CASSLDRVSGYGYTF
TGTGCCAGCAGCTTAGACAGGGTCTCCGGCTATGGCTACACCTTC
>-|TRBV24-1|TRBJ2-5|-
CATSQNGGPGAQYF
TGTGCCACCAGCCAGAACGGCGGACCGGGGGCCCAGTACTTC
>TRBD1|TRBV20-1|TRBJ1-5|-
CSATGTGNNQPQHF
TGCAGTGCTACCGGGACAGGGAACAATCAGCCCCAGCATTTT
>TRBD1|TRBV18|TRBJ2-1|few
CASSVTRQGIYNEQFF
TGTGCCAGCTCAGTTACGCGACAGGGGATTTACAATGAGCAGTTCTTC
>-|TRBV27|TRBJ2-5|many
CASAGAKETQYF
TGTGCCAGCGCCGGGGCCAAAGAGACCCAGTACTTC
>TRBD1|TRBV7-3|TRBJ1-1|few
CASSVQGTTEAFF
TGTGCCAGCAGCGTACAGGGGACCACTGAAGCTTTCTTT
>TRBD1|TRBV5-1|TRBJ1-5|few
CASSLGGQGDQPQHF
TGCGCCAGCAGCTTGGGGGGACAGGGGGATCAGCCCCAGCATTTT
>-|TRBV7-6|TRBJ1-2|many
CASSLGPSFSYGYTF
TGTGCCAGCAGCCTTGGACCGTCATTTAGCTATGGCTACACCTTC
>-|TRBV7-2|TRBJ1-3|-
CASTTFSGNTIYF
TGTGCCAGCACAACGTTCTCTGGAAACACCATATATTTT
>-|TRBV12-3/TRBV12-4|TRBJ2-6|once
CASILGRDYSGANVLTF
TGTGCCAGCATCCTGGGGCGAGACTACTCTGGGGCCAACGTCCTGACTTTC
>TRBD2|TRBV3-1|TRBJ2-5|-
CAGSQLAGGQETQYF
TGTGCCGGCAGCCAACTAGCGGGGGGGCAAGAGACCCAGTACTTC